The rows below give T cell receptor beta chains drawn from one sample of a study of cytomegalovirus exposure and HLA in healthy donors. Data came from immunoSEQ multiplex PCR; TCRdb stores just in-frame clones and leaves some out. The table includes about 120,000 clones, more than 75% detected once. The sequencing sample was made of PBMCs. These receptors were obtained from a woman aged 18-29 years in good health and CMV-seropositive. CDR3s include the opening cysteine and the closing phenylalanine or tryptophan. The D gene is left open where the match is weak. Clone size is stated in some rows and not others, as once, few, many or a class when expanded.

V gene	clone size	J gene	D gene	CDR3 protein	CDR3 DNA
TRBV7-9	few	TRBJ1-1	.	CASSPWTENTEAFF	TGTGCCAGCAGCCCATGGACAGAGAACACTGAAGCTTTCTTT
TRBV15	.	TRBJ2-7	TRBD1	CATSRDPGGADEQYF	TGTGCCACCAGCAGAGACCCAGGGGGCGCGGACGAGCAGTACTTC
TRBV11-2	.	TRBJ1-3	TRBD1	CASSLVTGVFSGNTIYF	TGTGCCAGCAGCTTAGTGACAGGGGTCTTCTCAGGAAACACCATATATTTT
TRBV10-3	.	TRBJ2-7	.	CAISDRTFGSNEQYF	TGTGCCATCAGTGACAGGACTTTTGGGAGTAACGAGCAGTACTTC
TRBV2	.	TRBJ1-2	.	CASRGDANYGYTF	TGTGCCAGCAGGGGAGATGCTAACTATGGCTACACCTTC
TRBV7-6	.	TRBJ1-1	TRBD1	CASSSDRGDITEAFF	TGTGCCAGCAGCTCCGACAGGGGAGACATCACTGAAGCTTTCTTT
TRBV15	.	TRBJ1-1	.	CATSIQMNTEAFF	TGTGCCACCAGTATTCAGATGAACACTGAAGCTTTCTTT
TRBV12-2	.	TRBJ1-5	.	CASRIDREGGQPQHF	TGTGCAAGTCGCATAGACAGGGAAGGGGGTCAGCCCCAGCATTTT
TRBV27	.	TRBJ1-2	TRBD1	CASRGTGGEGYTF	TGTGCCAGCCGCGGGACAGGGGGTGAGGGCTACACCTTC
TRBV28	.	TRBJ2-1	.	CASLDGNYNEQFF	TGTGCCAGCCTTGACGGGAACTACAATGAGCAGTTCTTC
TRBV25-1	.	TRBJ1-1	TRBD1	CASSRDRVGTEAFF	TGTGCCAGCAGCCGGGACAGGGTCGGCACTGAAGCTTTCTTT
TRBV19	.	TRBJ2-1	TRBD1	CASSIDPKDRDRFF	TGTGCCAGTAGTATAGACCCAAAGGACAGGGATCGGTTCTTC
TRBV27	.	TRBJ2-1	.	CASSQTIMGEQFF	TGTGCCAGCAGTCAGACAATTATGGGTGAGCAGTTCTTC
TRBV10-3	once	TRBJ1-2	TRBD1	CAISSQGAEYGYTF	TGTGCCATCAGCTCACAGGGGGCCGAATATGGCTACACCTTC
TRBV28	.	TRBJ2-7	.	CASSSDSFLLLEYF	TGTGCCAGCAGTTCGGACAGTTTCTTACTTTTGGAGTACTTC
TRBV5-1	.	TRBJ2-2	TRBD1	CASSLAYDRGPCANTGELFF	TGCGCCAGCAGCTTGGCCTACGACAGGGGGCCATGTGCGAACACCGGGGAGCTGTTTTTT
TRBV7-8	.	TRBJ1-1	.	CASSLQPEGTEAFF	TGTGCCAGCAGCTTACAGCCGGAGGGCACTGAAGCTTTCTTT
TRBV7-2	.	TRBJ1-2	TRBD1	CASSLDQGASGYTF	TGTGCCAGCAGCTTAGATCAGGGGGCAAGTGGCTACACCTTC
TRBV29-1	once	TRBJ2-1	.	CSVGVAQGGKNEQFF	TGCAGCGTGGGGGTGGCGCAGGGGGGTAAGAATGAGCAGTTCTTC
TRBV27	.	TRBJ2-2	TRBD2	CASRKLRLADNTGELFF	TGTGCCAGCAGAAAGCTCAGACTAGCGGATAACACCGGGGAGCTGTTTTTT
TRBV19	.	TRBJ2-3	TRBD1	CASRGQQGADTQYF	TGTGCCAGTAGGGGGCAACAGGGGGCAGATACGCAGTATTTT
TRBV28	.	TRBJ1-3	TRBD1	CASSFRTGGPGNTIYF	TGTGCCAGCAGTTTCAGGACAGGGGGTCCCGGAAACACCATATATTTT
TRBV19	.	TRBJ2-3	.	CASSRQITDTQYF	TGTGCCAGTAGTAGACAGATCACAGATACGCAGTATTTT
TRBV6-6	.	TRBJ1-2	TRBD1	CASSPIPPGQINGYTF	TGTGCCAGCAGCCCAATTCCCCCGGGACAGATCAATGGCTACACCTTC
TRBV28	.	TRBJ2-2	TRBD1	CASNRQGANTGELFF	TGTGCCAGCAATCGCCAGGGGGCGAACACCGGGGAGCTGTTTTTT
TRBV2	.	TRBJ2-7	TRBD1	CASRRQGPSLYEQYF	TGTGCCAGCAGACGACAGGGCCCCTCACTCTACGAGCAGTACTTC
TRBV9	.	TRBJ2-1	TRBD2	CASSVGWRGIEQFF	TGTGCCAGCAGCGTTGGGTGGCGGGGGATTGAGCAGTTCTTC
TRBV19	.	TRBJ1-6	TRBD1	CASSIQGAYNSPLHF	TGTGCCAGTAGTATCCAGGGGGCATATAATTCACCCCTCCACTTT
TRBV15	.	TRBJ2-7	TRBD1	CATSRVGTGVFYEQYF	TGTGCCACCAGCAGAGTCGGGACAGGGGTTTTCTACGAGCAGTACTTC
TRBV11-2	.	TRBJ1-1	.	CASSRQENTEAFF	TGTGCCAGCAGCAGACAGGAGAACACTGAAGCTTTCTTT
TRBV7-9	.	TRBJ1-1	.	CASSSNQWDTYTEAFF	TGTGCCAGCAGCTCCAATCAGTGGGACACCTACACTGAAGCTTTCTTT
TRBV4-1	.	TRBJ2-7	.	CASSQDPSRGVSYEQYF	TGCGCCAGCAGCCAAGATCCGTCCAGGGGAGTATCCTACGAGCAGTACTTC
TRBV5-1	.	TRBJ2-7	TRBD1	CASSLEGQGSYEQYF	TGCGCCAGCAGCTTGGAAGGACAGGGGAGCTACGAGCAGTACTTC
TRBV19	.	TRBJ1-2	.	CASSVRGVGGYTF	TGTGCCAGTAGTGTACGGGGGGTCGGTGGCTACACCTTC
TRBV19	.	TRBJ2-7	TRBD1	CASTARSGGIYEQYF	TGTGCCAGTACTGCCCGGTCAGGGGGCATCTACGAGCAGTACTTC
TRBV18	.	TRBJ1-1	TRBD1	CASSPKGALIRDTEAFF	TGTGCCAGCTCACCAAAGGGGGCCCTGATCAGGGACACTGAAGCTTTCTTT
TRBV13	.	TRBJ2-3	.	CASSSRDGTDTQYF	TGTGCCAGCAGCTCCAGGGATGGCACAGATACGCAGTATTTT
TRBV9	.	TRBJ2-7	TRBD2	CASSVGLAGLNEQYF	TGTGCCAGCAGCGTAGGTCTAGCGGGACTCAACGAGCAGTACTTC
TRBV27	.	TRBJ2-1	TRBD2	CASSPGRGRGGSYNEQFF	TGTGCCAGCAGTCCCGGAAGGGGGCGGGGGGGCTCCTACAATGAGCAGTTCTTC
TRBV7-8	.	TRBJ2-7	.	CASSLGGQGISEQYF	TGTGCCAGCAGCTTAGGCGGTCAGGGCATTAGCGAGCAGTACTTC
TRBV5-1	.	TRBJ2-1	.	CASSLAFEQFF	TGCGCCAGCAGCTTGGCCTTTGAGCAGTTCTTC
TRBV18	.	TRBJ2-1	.	CASSPVPPAYNEQFF	TGTGCCAGCTCACCCGTCCCCCCCGCCTACAATGAGCAGTTCTTC
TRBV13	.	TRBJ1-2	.	CASSPRENYGYTF	TGTGCCAGCAGCCCCCGGGAGAACTATGGCTACACCTTC
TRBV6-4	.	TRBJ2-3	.	CASSDRDSADTQYF	TGTGCCAGCAGTGACAGGGACTCCGCAGATACGCAGTATTTT
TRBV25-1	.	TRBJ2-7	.	CASSVLRLGGEQYF	TGTGCCAGCAGTGTCCTACGTCTAGGGGGCGAGCAGTACTTC
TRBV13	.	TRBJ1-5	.	CASSSRQSNQPQHF	TGTGCCAGCAGCTCTCGACAGAGCAATCAGCCCCAGCATTTT
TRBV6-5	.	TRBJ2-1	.	CASSRSDNEQFF	TGTGCCAGCAGCCGTAGTGACAATGAGCAGTTCTTC
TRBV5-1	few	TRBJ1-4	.	CASSFREPREKLFF	TGCGCCAGCAGCTTCCGAGAGCCCCGCGAAAAACTGTTTTTT
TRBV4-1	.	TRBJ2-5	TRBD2	CASSQGGGRRLETQYF	TGCGCCAGCAGCCAAGGTGGCGGGAGAAGGTTGGAGACCCAGTACTTC
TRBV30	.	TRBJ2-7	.	CAWSKMGTGEQYF	TGTGCCTGGAGTAAAATGGGTACAGGCGAGCAGTACTTC
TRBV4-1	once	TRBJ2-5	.	CASRRFGGEETQYF	TGCGCCAGCAGACGCTTCGGCGGGGAAGAGACCCAGTACTTC
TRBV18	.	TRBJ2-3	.	CASSSTRQNTDTQYF	TGTGCCAGCTCGTCCACACGACAGAATACAGATACGCAGTATTTT
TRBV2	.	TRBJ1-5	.	CASREALRNQPQHF	TGTGCCAGCAGAGAGGCTCTAAGGAATCAGCCCCAGCATTTT
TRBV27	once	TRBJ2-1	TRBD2	CASSPPGLAGGLFF	TGTGCCAGCAGTCCCCCCGGACTAGCGGGGGGCCTGTTCTTC
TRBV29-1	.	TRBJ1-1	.	CSVEDSLNTEAFF	TGCAGCGTGGAGGACAGCCTGAACACTGAAGCTTTCTTT